The clone carrying this T cell receptor beta chain was recorded many times. As yet, its antigen is unknown. These data come from a study of early T cells in non-severe SARS-CoV-2 infection. Study in general: Sequencing of unsorted whole blood was done on bulk RNA, leaving chains unpaired. Study conclusions and caveats: Anti-spike CD8 responses were favored by VDJdb matching, which missed private and CD4 specificities.

Unique molecular identifiers were attached to individual cDNA molecules. Each CDR3 protein gets one entry after TCRdb re-called the 5' RACE reads with MiXCR. Of about 48,000 distinct CDR3 sequences listed, 6.2% were seen once; the top ten hold 5.5% to 8%. CDR1 SGHKS and CDR2 YYEKEE come from the germline V gene (reference sequence). This CDR3 has 13 residues. Trimming took off 0 bases at V and 2 bases at J, with 6 bases between the two ends. This sequence was found in an adult who was a healthcare worker with PCR-confirmed SARS-CoV-2 infection or an uninfected control (not recorded which). The chain combines TRBV5-5 with TRBJ2-7; no reliable D call. The sample was whole blood, taken at baseline. CDR3 bases: TGTGCCAGCAGCTTGGACGTTACCTACGAGCAGTACTTC. This translates into CASSLDVTYEQYF.